One sample yielded the 8 T cell receptor beta chains listed below, sequenced in a study of shared clonotypes between healthy human individuals. Measured with immunoSEQ multiplex PCR; TCRdb has only the in-frame clones, and not every one. This sample has roughly 2.5 million clones; over 85% occur once, and the top ten carry about 0.13%. Sequenced input: naive CD4+ T cells sorted from blood. The subset was: CD45RA+ positively selected. These receptors came from a man aged 18 to 29 in good health.

The J gene is TRBJ2-1, the V gene TRBV7-3; TRBD1 might be the D (5 bases). This CDR3 is 13 amino acids long. CDR1 is SGHTA and CDR2 is FQGTGA in the germline V gene. The V end was cut by 8 bases, the J end by 6 bases, with 14 bases between. The CDR3: CASGQGGRNEQFF. CDR3 DNA: TGTGCCAGCGGGCAGGGTGGACGCAATGAGCAGTTCTTC.

V is TRBV9 and J is TRBJ2-7, with TRBD1 matching 9 bases. V shed 3 bases and J 3 bases; nucleotides not matched to a gene: 4. Germline V gives CDR1 SGDLS, CDR2 YYNGEE. The CDR3 extends over 14 amino acids. The CDR3 bases are TGTGCCAGCAGCGGACAGGGGGGGAACTACGAGCAGTACTTC. This translates into CASSGQGGNYEQYF. The whole variable domain, filled in from reference TRBV9 and TRBJ2-7, reads DSGVTQTPKHLITATGQRVTLRCSPRSGDLSVYWYQQSLDQGLQFLIQYYNGEERAKGNILERFSAQQFPDLHSELNLSSLELGDSALYFCASSGQGGNYEQYFGPGTRLTVT.

This chain links TRBV7-2 with TRBJ1-1; D ambiguous. The length of the CDR3 is 12 residues. The V end lost 5 bases, the J end lost 8 bases, and 12 bases lay between the germline ends. Germline V gene sequence: CDR1 SGHTA, CDR2 FQGNSA. The CDR3 region has the DNA TGTGCCAGCAGCCAACGGGTGAACGAAGCTTTCTTT. This gives the protein CASSQRVNEAFF.

In the case of this clone: This same CDR3 is encoded by further DNA sequences in the sample. The chain links TRBV2 to TRBJ2-7; no clear D gene. CDR1 and CDR2 (germline): SNHLY, FYNNEI. V lost 6 bases to trimming and J lost 0 bases, with 6 bases between them. CDR3 length equals 12 residues. Here the CDR3 reads CASRARSYEQYF. The DNA for the CDR3 is TGTGCCAGCAGAGCTCGCTCCTACGAGCAGTACTTC.

A remark on this clone: Other DNA sequences in this specimen translate into the identical CDR3. This rearrangement joins TRBV18 to TRBJ2-1; D remains unclear. Germline-derived CDR1 and CDR2 are KGHSH and LQKENI. Trimming shortened V by 1 base and J by 7 bases, and 2 bases separated the two germline ends. The CDR3 runs to 11 residues. DNA of the CDR3: TGTGCCAGCTCACCACAAAATGAGCAGTTCTTC. Translation: CASSPQNEQFF.

Comments on this clone: An end of the junction does not agree with germline; a read error may underlie this. The rearrangement joins TRBV10-3 to TRBJ2-7, with 8 bases that match TRBD2. The CDR3 covers 12 residues. Germline V lookup: CDR1 ENHRY, CDR2 SYGVKD. In nucleotides, the CDR3 is TGTGCCAGCAGTTTACTAGCGGAGGGGCAGTACTTC. Translated, it gives CASSLLAEGQYF.

The chain recombines TRBV5-1 with TRBJ2-5; 10 nucleotides match TRBD1. CDR1 is SGHRS and CDR2 is YFSETQ in the germline V gene. This CDR3 has 14 amino acids. The V and J ends lost 6 bases and 5 bases, in that order; junction bases with no gene match: 7. CDR3 sequence: CASNVGQGIETQYF. The CDR3 DNA reads TGCGCCAGCAATGTGGGACAGGGGATCGAGACCCAGTACTTC.

The rearrangement uses TRBV5-1 and TRBJ1-3; no reliable D call. This CDR3 comprises 14 residues. Germline CDR1 SGHRS, CDR2 YFSETQ. Trimming left V 5 bases short and J 0 bases short, with 9 bases between. The CDR3 here is CASSRGSSGNTIYF. Written as DNA, the CDR3 is TGCGCCAGCAGTCGGGGTTCCTCTGGAAACACCATATATTTT.